The next 24 T cell receptor beta chains were all read from a single sample in a study of cytomegalovirus exposure and HLA in healthy donors. Primers included in the PCR were 60 Vbeta and 13 Jbeta primers. Generated by immunoSEQ multiplex PCR, the TCRdb table keeps only in-frame clones and is missing some. The data hold over 120,000 clones, with roughly 76% observed a single time. Sequences were obtained from PBMCs. The receptor set was obtained from a woman aged 25 to 39 in good health and CMV-seronegative.

The CDR3 reads CASSPIQYNEQFF. Written as DNA, the CDR3 is TGTGCCAGCTCACCCATACAGTACAATGAGCAGTTCTTC. V usage is TRBV18 and J usage is TRBJ2-1; no clear D. V lost 3 bases and J 4 bases, leaving 7 bases between the germline ends. CDR3 size: 13 residues. The V gene's germline CDR1 is KGHSH and CDR2 LQKENI.

The chain has TRBV2 and TRBJ2-3; the D gene is possibly TRBD2 (6 bases). Looked up from germline, CDR1 is SNHLY and CDR2 is FYNNEI. CDR3 length: 13 amino acids. Trimming took off 7 bases at V and 1 base at J, with 9 bases between the two ends. Here the CDR3 DNA reads TGTGCCAGCATGGGCGGGGGCACAGATACGCAGTATTTT. Amino acid sequence: CASMGGGTDTQYF.

Turning to this clone: A read error may account for a junction end that differs from germline. CDR3 region: CASSLVIQGSYGYTF. The CDR3 region has the DNA TGTGCTAGTAGTTTGGTTATACAGGGGTCCTATGGCTACACCTTC. This chain joins TRBV12-5 and TRBJ1-2, with TRBD1 identical over 7 bases. The germline V gene has CDR1 LGHNT and CDR2 FRNRAP. The CDR3 is 15 amino acids.

The chain is built from TRBV19 and TRBJ1-4, with D hard to call. Germline values: CDR1 LNHDA, CDR2 SQIVND (reference sequence). V was pared by 8 bases and J by 7 bases, with 23 bases between. CDR3 length equals 16 residues. This CDR3 reads CASDEKGGYRGEKLFF. The CDR3 DNA follows: TGTGCCAGTGATGAAAAGGGAGGGTATAGAGGTGAAAAACTGTTTTTT. The full variable domain, in which reference TRBV19 and TRBJ1-4 provide the parts outside the CDR3, is DGGITQSPKYLFRKEGQNVTLSCEQNLNHDAMYWYRQDPGQGLRLIYYSQIVNDFQKGDIAEGYSVSREKKESFPLTVTSAQKNPTAFYLCASDEKGGYRGEKLFFGSGTQLSVL.

This clone was found once. V and J are TRBV19 and TRBJ2-3; perhaps TRBD2 as D (6 bases). This CDR3 contains 15 residues. The germline V and J ends were trimmed by 5 bases and 0 bases, with 12 bases remaining between them. CDR1 and CDR2 from the germline V gene are LNHDA and SQIVND (reference sequence). The CDR3 protein is CASSETGTSTDTQYF. CDR3 sequence (DNA): TGTGCCAGTAGTGAAACCGGGACTAGCACAGATACGCAGTATTTT.

The chain recombines TRBV7-2 with TRBJ1-4; TRBD1 matches 9 bases. V dropped 3 bases and J dropped 8; count of bases not matched to a gene: 4. Germline V gives CDR1 SGHTA, CDR2 FQGNSA. This CDR3 region has 14 residues. The CDR3 region is CASSLTGGQEKLFF. CDR3 sequence (DNA): TGTGCCAGCAGCTTGACAGGGGGTCAAGAAAAACTGTTTTTT.

This clone was observed a single time. The chain carries TRBV11-2 and TRBJ2-5; TRBD2 matches 7 bases. CDR3 size: 16 residues. The V gene's germline CDR1 is SGHAT and CDR2 FQNNGV. Trimming took 1 base from V and 5 from J; bases not matched to a gene: 10. The CDR3 DNA is TGTGCCAGCAGCTTAGGGAGAGCGGGGTCCGGGGAGACCCAGTACTTC. It is translated as CASSLGRAGSGETQYF.

V gene TRBV2 combines with J gene TRBJ2-7; 8 bases agree with TRBD2. With 5 bases clipped from V and 2 bases from J, the junction kept 8 bases outside the gene matches. The CDR3 totals 15 residues. The germline V gene has CDR1 SNHLY and CDR2 FYNNEI. For the CDR3, the DNA is TGTGCCAGCAGTCCAGGGCGGGGGGTTACCTACGAGCAGTACTTC. Translation gives CASSPGRGVTYEQYF.

This clone was counted a few times. The rearrangement links TRBV6-6 to TRBJ2-4, with D possibly being TRBD2 (5 bases). The CDR3 is made up of 15 amino acids. Between the trimmed V and J ends, which lost 2 bases and 7 bases, there was a span of 15 bases. Germline V gives CDR1 MNHNY, CDR2 SVGAGI (reference sequence). The CDR3 spells CASSYTPPEVNIQYF. In nucleotides, the CDR3 is TGTGCCAGCAGTTACACCCCTCCGGAGGTGAACATTCAGTACTTC.

The chain carries TRBV28 and TRBJ2-7; weak D call: TRBD1 (6 bases). Trimming took off 4 bases at V and 0 bases at J, with 16 bases between the two ends. Germline CDR1 and CDR2: MDHEN and SYDVKM. This CDR3 has 16 amino acids. The DNA for the CDR3 is TGTGCCAGCAGTTCTCTGACAGGAAAAAGCTCCTACGAGCAGTACTTC. It specifies CASSSLTGKSSYEQYF.

This chain uses TRBV5-1 with TRBJ1-2; 10 bases are shared with TRBD1. The CDR3 runs 14 residues. V shed 3 bases, J shed 3 bases, and the junction held 2 bases outside the gene matches. CDR1 and CDR2 from the germline V gene are SGHRS and YFSETQ. The CDR3 DNA follows: TGCGCCAGCAGCTCGACAGGGGGCTACTATGGCTACACCTTC. Protein: CASSSTGGYYGYTF.

The chain employs TRBV5-6 and TRBJ2-1; 8 nucleotides line up with TRBD1. Germline CDR1 and CDR2: SGHDT and YYEEEE. Trimming cost V 5 bases and J 2 bases; bases outside gene matches: 0. CDR3 length: 13 amino acids. The CDR3 loop reads CASRTGAYNEQFF. The CDR3 bases are TGTGCCAGCAGGACAGGGGCCTACAATGAGCAGTTCTTC.

The V call is TRBV4-1, the J call TRBJ1-1; D is unclear. Trimming shortened V by 0 bases and J by 0 bases, and 14 bases separated the two germline ends. Germline assignment: CDR1 MGHRA and CDR2 YSYEKL. There are 17 residues in the CDR3. CDR3 sequence: CASSQDLTLTMNTEAFF. For the CDR3, the DNA is TGCGCCAGCAGCCAAGATTTGACACTGACCATGAACACTGAAGCTTTCTTT.

The V and J genes are TRBV6-1 and TRBJ2-7; D ambiguous. This CDR3 contains 14 residues. The V and J ends lost 2 bases and 4 bases respectively, with 12 bases between them. The germline V gene has CDR1 MNHNS and CDR2 SASEGT. The CDR3: CASSESTASYEQYF. DNA for the CDR3: TGTGCCAGCAGTGAATCAACAGCTTCTTACGAGCAGTACTTC.

V is TRBV7-9 and J is TRBJ2-3, with a weak D call TRBD1 (5 bases). The CDR3 runs to 17 residues. V was shortened by 0 bases and J by 0 bases, with 13 bases between the two germline ends. The germline gives CDR1 SEHNR, CDR2 FQNEAQ (reference sequence). DNA of the CDR3: TGTGCCAGCAGCTTAGCCAAAGGGGATAGTAGCACAGATACGCAGTATTTT. This gives the protein CASSLAKGDSSTDTQYF.

This clone was found once. V usage is TRBV19 and J usage is TRBJ1-1; 7 positions match TRBD1. CDR1 is LNHDA and CDR2 is SQIVND in the germline V gene (reference sequence). Losses at the gene ends were 4 bases for V and 3 bases for J; bases not matched to a gene: 8. The CDR3 loop spans 15 amino acids. CDR3: CASSRRGQSDTEAFF. The CDR3 coding sequence is TGTGCCAGTAGTAGACGGGGACAGAGCGACACTGAAGCTTTCTTT.

The rearrangement uses TRBV6-1 and TRBJ2-7; no firm D call. V lost 8 bases and J 5 bases, leaving 7 bases between the germline ends. Germline V gene sequence: CDR1 MNHNS, CDR2 SASEGT. CDR3 size: 10 residues. The CDR3 DNA is TGTGCCAGCCTTGAGGACGAGCAGTACTTC. It specifies CASLEDEQYF.

This chain uses TRBV28 with TRBJ2-1, with TRBD2 identical over 14 bases. In germline, CDR1 is MDHEN, CDR2 SYDVKM. Trimming cost V 5 bases and J 7 bases; bases outside gene matches: 7. CDR3 length: 16 residues. The CDR3 region is CASSLPGLAGVNEQFF. CDR3 nucleotides: TGTGCCAGCAGTCTCCCGGGACTAGCGGGAGTAAATGAGCAGTTCTTC.

V usage is TRBV6-6 and J usage is TRBJ2-1; 11 bases align to TRBD1. Germline CDR1 is MNHNY and CDR2 is SVGAGI (reference sequence). CDR3 length: 16 residues. V lost 6 bases to trimming and J lost 4 bases; unmatched junction nucleotides: 8. The CDR3 loop is CASRVKRDRGYNEQFF. CDR3 in DNA: TGTGCCAGCAGAGTTAAGAGGGACAGGGGGTACAATGAGCAGTTCTTC.

The rearrangement links TRBV10-2 to TRBJ2-1, with 8 bases that match TRBD2. Trimming cost V 4 bases and J 5 bases; bases outside gene matches: 1. This CDR3 has 13 residues. The germline CDR1 and CDR2 sequences are WSHSY and SAAADI. The CDR3 DNA follows: TGCGCCAGCAGTGGGACTAGCCACAATGAGCAGTTCTTC. Protein: CASSGTSHNEQFF.

The chain joins TRBV27 to TRBJ2-1, with 7 bases that match TRBD2. The J segment lost 14 bases and the V segment lost 1 base, leaving 14 bases of the junction unmatched. This CDR3 has 15 residues. In germline, CDR1 is MNHEY, CDR2 SMNVEV (reference sequence). This chain's CDR3 is CASSLFPGLSSGEFF. The CDR3 DNA reads TGTGCCAGCAGTTTATTTCCGGGACTATCCTCGGGTGAGTTCTTC.

This clone occurred once. CDR3 region: CASSGQGTAEAFF. The CDR3 DNA reads as TGTGCCAGCTCGGGTCAGGGGACCGCTGAAGCTTTCTTT. The rearrangement links TRBV18 to TRBJ1-1; the D gene is possibly TRBD1 (6 bases). This CDR3 spans 13 amino acids. In germline, CDR1 is KGHSH, CDR2 LQKENI. V lost 6 bases, J lost 6 bases, and 14 bases lay in between.

This chain joins TRBV11-3 and TRBJ2-3; 7 bases map to TRBD1. Germline assignment: CDR1 SGHNT and CDR2 YENEEA. The length of the CDR3 is 15 residues. The ends lost 5 bases at V and 2 bases at J; junction bases unmatched: 7. The DNA for the CDR3 is TGTGCCAGCAGCCTAAGGGACAGATACACAGATACGCAGTATTTT. Translation gives CASSLRDRYTDTQYF. Using reference TRBV11-3 and TRBJ2-3 for the parts outside the CDR3, the full variable domain is EAGVVQSPRYKIIEKKQPVAFWCNPISGHNTLYWYLQNLGQGPELLIRYENEEAVDDSQLPKDRFSAERLKGVDSTLKIQPAELGDSAVYLCASSLRDRYTDTQYFGPGTRLTVL.

The chain uses TRBV10-3 and TRBJ1-2, with 7 bases matching TRBD1. Looked up from germline, CDR1 is ENHRY and CDR2 is SYGVKD. This CDR3 spans 14 amino acids. With V trimmed by 1 base and J by 7 bases, 6 bases remained unmatched. CDR3 region: CAISELEGAGGYTF. In nucleotides, the CDR3 is TGTGCCATCAGTGAGTTGGAGGGGGCAGGTGGCTACACCTTC.